The 8 T cell receptor beta chains below all came from one sample that was sequenced in a study of cytomegalovirus exposure and HLA in healthy donors. The primer mix had 60 Vbeta and 13 Jbeta primers. Repertoires were generated with immunoSEQ multiplex PCR, while TCRdb's copy carries only in-frame clones and drops some. The data show 170,000 or so clones, less than 90% seen once. What was sequenced was PBMCs. The receptor source for this set is a boy aged 2 to 10 in good health and CMV-seronegative.

This clone was counted between two and nine times. The chain links TRBV6-5 to TRBJ1-2; D is unclear. Germline-derived CDR1 and CDR2 are MNHEY and SVGAGI. The V end was cut by 7 bases, the J end by 7 bases, with 13 bases between. This CDR3 is built from 12 residues. CDR3 sequence: CASTPGYIGYTF. The CDR3 coding sequence is TGTGCCAGCACCCCGGGGTACATTGGCTACACCTTC.

This clone was seen more than once but under ten times. CDR3 nucleotides: TGTGCCAGCATCAGGGAAACTAATGAAAAACTGTTTTTT. Translating gives CASIRETNEKLFF. The V and J genes are TRBV2 and TRBJ1-4, with D perhaps matching TRBD1 (5 bases). Germline CDR1 is SNHLY and CDR2 is FYNNEI. CDR3 length equals 13 residues. V was shortened by 7 bases and J by 1 base, with 7 bases between the two germline ends.

The rearrangement joins TRBV7-9 to TRBJ2-7; 8 bases match TRBD1. The V and J ends lost 8 bases and 5 bases, in that order; junction bases with no gene match: 5. The CDR3 has 12 residues. Per the germline V gene, CDR1 is SEHNR and CDR2 is FQNEAQ (reference sequence). DNA of the CDR3: TGTGCCAGCGCAAAGACAGGGGACGAGCAGTACTTC. Protein product: CASAKTGDEQYF.

This clone was counted once. The chain carries TRBV2 and TRBJ2-1; D gene uncertain. The CDR3 has 16 amino acids. V dropped 0 bases and J dropped 0 bases, with 9 bases sitting between them. Germline V gene sequence: CDR1 SNHLY, CDR2 FYNNEI. The CDR3 here is CASSEALRSSYNEQFF. The CDR3 coding sequence is TGTGCCAGCAGTGAAGCCCTTAGAAGCTCCTACAATGAGCAGTTCTTC.

The chain carries TRBV30 and TRBJ2-3, with 10 bases aligning to TRBD2. Germline assignment: CDR1 GTSNPN and CDR2 SVGIG (reference sequence). The CDR3 consists of 16 residues. J was trimmed by 4 bases and V by 0 bases; bases with no gene match: 7. The CDR3 protein is CAWSVEGLANADTQYF. CDR3 nucleotide sequence: TGTGCCTGGAGTGTCGAGGGACTAGCGAACGCAGATACGCAGTATTTT.

The chain employs TRBV2 and TRBJ2-5; tentatively, D is TRBD2 (5 bases). With 4 bases removed from V and 0 bases from J, the gap between germline ends came to 9 bases. The CDR3 runs 14 residues. The germline CDR1 and CDR2 sequences are SNHLY and FYNNEI. As DNA, the CDR3 is TGTGCCAGCAGTGTGCCGGGGTACCAAGAGACCCAGTACTTC. Translated, it gives CASSVPGYQETQYF.

The rearrangement uses TRBV6-5 and TRBJ1-2; 10 nucleotides align to TRBD1. The length of the CDR3 is 14 residues. Trimming removed 6 bases from V and 5 bases from J; junction bases left unmatched: 6. Looked up from germline, CDR1 is MNHEY and CDR2 is SVGAGI. CDR3: CASRRQGAIYGYTF. CDR3 DNA sequence: TGTGCCAGCAGAAGACAGGGGGCGATATATGGCTACACCTTC.

The gene calls are TRBV7-8 and TRBJ2-5, with D possibly matching TRBD2 (5 bases). Germline V lookup: CDR1 SGHVS, CDR2 FQNEAQ. V was shortened by 5 bases and J by 0 bases, with 13 bases between the two germline ends. The CDR3 contains 15 residues. This CDR3 is CASSPFQRYQETQYF. CDR3 DNA sequence: TGTGCCAGCAGCCCCTTCCAGCGGTACCAAGAGACCCAGTACTTC.